This T cell receptor beta chain was obtained from a study of blood T cell repertoires in COVID-19. Study-level information: There were acute and convalescent COVID-19 samples, and they came from the United States, Italy and Spain. Sample material is recorded as cDNA or gDNA derived from T cells, B-cell-depleted T cells, or PBMCs.

V was clipped by 6 bases and J by 6 bases; unmatched bases: 12. This CDR3 comprises 15 residues. Germline CDR1 and CDR2: SQVTM and ANQGSEA. The protocol was immunoSEQ multiplex PCR, while the TCRdb copy is restricted to in-frame clones and leaves out a portion. The table shows more than 90,000 clones, with about 85% occurring only once. The sequenced sample consisted of peripheral blood. V and J are TRBV29-1 and TRBJ2-7; 12 nucleotides align to TRBD2. This receptor was taken from a human donor in a cohort sampled during active COVID-19. The CDR3 protein is CSVVETSGGLREQYF. The CDR3 coding sequence is TGCAGCGTGGTGGAGACTAGCGGGGGCCTGCGCGAGCAGTACTTC.